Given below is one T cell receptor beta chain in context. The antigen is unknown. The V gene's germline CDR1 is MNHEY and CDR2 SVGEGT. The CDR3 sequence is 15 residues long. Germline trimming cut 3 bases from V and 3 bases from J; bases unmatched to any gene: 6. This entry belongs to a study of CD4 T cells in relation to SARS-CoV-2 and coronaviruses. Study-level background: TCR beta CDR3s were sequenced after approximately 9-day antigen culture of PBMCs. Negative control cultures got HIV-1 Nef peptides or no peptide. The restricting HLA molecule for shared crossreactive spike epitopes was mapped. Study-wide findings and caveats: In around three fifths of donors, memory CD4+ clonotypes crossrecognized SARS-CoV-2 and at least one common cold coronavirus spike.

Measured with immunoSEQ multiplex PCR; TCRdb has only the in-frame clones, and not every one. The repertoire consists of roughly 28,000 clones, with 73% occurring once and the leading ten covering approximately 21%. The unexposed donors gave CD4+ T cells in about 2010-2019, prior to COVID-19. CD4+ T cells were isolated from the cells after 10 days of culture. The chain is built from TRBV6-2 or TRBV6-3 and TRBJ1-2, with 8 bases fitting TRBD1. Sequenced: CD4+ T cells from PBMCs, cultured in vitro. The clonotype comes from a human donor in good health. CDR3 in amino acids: CASSYPGQGYYGYTF. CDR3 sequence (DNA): TGTGCCAGCAGTTATCCAGGACAGGGATACTATGGCTACACCTTC.